Following are 2 T cell receptor beta chains from one sample sequenced in a study of radiotherapy plus CTLA-4 blockade in lung cancer. Clones were read by immunoSEQ multiplex PCR, and TCRdb kept only the in-frame ones, dropping some. The repertoire holds 20,000 to 25,000 clones, with approximately 70% as singletons. Sequenced here: peripheral blood, sampled from a patient treated with radiotherapy plus ipilimumab. These TCRs come from a human donor with non-small cell lung cancer who had stable disease on radiotherapy plus ipilimumab.

This sequence joins TRBV5-1 and TRBJ2-3; TRBD1 is a possible D gene (6 bases). Per germline, CDR1 SGHRS and CDR2 YFSETQ. This CDR3 has 12 residues. Trimming shortened V by 2 bases and J by 5 bases, and 6 bases separated the two germline ends. The CDR3 loop reads CASSLQGDTQYF. The CDR3 region has the DNA TGCGCCAGCAGCTTACAGGGAGATACGCAGTATTTT.

This clone was counted between two and nine times. The chain combines TRBV7-9 with TRBJ2-3, with 8 bases matching TRBD2. Looked up from germline, CDR1 is SEHNR and CDR2 is FQNEAQ (reference sequence). Trimming at V came to 5 bases and at J to 1 base, leaving 14 bases not matched to a gene. This CDR3 region has 18 residues. The CDR3, as DNA: TGTGCCAGCAGCCACCCGCGGGTAGCGGGGTGGGGCACAGATACGCAGTATTTT. Its translation: CASSHPRVAGWGTDTQYF.